This T cell receptor beta chain came from a study of vaccination and CD4 T cells after COVID-19. Study context: Every participant had a vaccine, which was either BNT162b2 or mRNA-1273, given in two doses.

Treatment here: roughly 10-day PBMC culture with coronavirus spike peptide pools or control peptides (ViraFEST assay). Expansion of antigen-specific T cells with peptide pools by ViraFEST preceded sequencing of TCRs. In the case of this clonotype: The target antigen is unknown.

An Oncomine TCR Beta short-read assay was used to sequence the DNA from cultured CD4+ T cells. TCRdb called the PCR reads again in MiXCR, with one record for every CDR3 protein. In the table there are about 9,100 distinct CDR3 sequences, approximately 61% of which are singletons. This TCR derives from a human donor with COVID-19. Specimen: cultured CD4+ T cells from blood, collected after SARS-CoV-2 vaccination.

The CDR3 sequence: CASSKSTRTDTQYF. CDR3 DNA sequence: TGTGCCAGCAGCAAAAGTACTCGCACAGATACGCAGTATTTT. The rearrangement links TRBV7-3 to TRBJ2-3; no clear D gene. CDR1 SGHTA and CDR2 FQGTGA come from the germline V gene. The CDR3 length is 14 residues. Deletions cut 5 bases from V and 1 base from J, with 10 bases between.